A selection of T cell receptor beta chains follows, all from one sample in a study of shared clonotypes between healthy human individuals. Sequenced by immunoSEQ multiplex PCR; TCRdb stores in-frame clones only, minus some. The profile covers over a million clones, with approximately 80% appearing a single time and 0.55% to 0.7% taken by the ten largest. Sequencing was done on a sample of memory CD4+ T cells from PBMCs. The receptors come from a man aged 18 to 35 in good health. Some clones in this sample may be carry-over from other donors' samples. The CDR3 runs from the conserved cysteine through the conserved F or W. D genes are given only for firm matches. Rows give clone size only sometimes, using once, few, many, or a class for an expanded clone.

D	J	V	size	CDR3	DNA
-	TRBJ1-4	TRBV5-1	-	CASSLGQLNEKLFF	TGCGCCAGCAGCTTGGGACAGCTAAATGAAAAACTGTTTTTT
TRBD2	TRBJ2-2	TRBV5-4	-	CASSSGLAANTGELFF	TGTGCCAGCAGCTCGGGACTAGCGGCAAACACCGGGGAGCTGTTTTTT
TRBD1	TRBJ2-7	TRBV28	many	CASSRRTGGAPEQYF	TGTGCCAGCAGTCGAAGGACAGGGGGAGCCCCCGAGCAGTACTTC
-	TRBJ1-5	TRBV18	many	CASSGNANQPQHF	TGTGCCAGCTCCGGCAACGCAAATCAGCCCCAGCATTTT
TRBD1	TRBJ2-1	TRBV7-6	-	CASSLQGDSYNEQFF	TGTGCCAGCAGCTTACAGGGGGACTCCTACAATGAGCAGTTCTTC
-	TRBJ2-3	TRBV5-1	-	CASSLVPAGDTQYF	TGCGCCAGCAGCTTGGTACCGGCGGGAGATACGCAGTATTTT
-	TRBJ2-3	TRBV14	-	CASSPGPRMWTDTQYF	TGTGCCAGCAGCCCCGGGCCGCGAATGTGGACAGATACGCAGTATTTT
TRBD2	TRBJ2-5	TRBV5-5	-	CASSFSGEDQETQYF	TGTGCCAGCAGCTTTAGCGGGGAGGACCAAGAGACCCAGTACTTC
-	TRBJ2-2	TRBV6-1	-	CASSDTRLERHTGELFF	TGTGCCAGCAGTGATACGAGGTTGGAGCGACACACCGGGGAGCTGTTTTTT
TRBD1	TRBJ1-1	TRBV4-3	few	CASSQVDRVDTEAFF	TGCGCCAGCAGCCAAGTCGACAGGGTGGACACTGAAGCTTTCTTT
-	TRBJ1-1	TRBV28	-	CASSSGRVNTEAFF	TGTGCCAGCAGTTCCGGACGGGTGAACACTGAAGCTTTCTTT
TRBD2	TRBJ2-7	TRBV15	-	CATSRSGGGSYEQYF	TGTGCCACCAGCAGAAGTGGGGGGGGATCCTACGAGCAGTACTTC
-	TRBJ1-5	TRBV7-8	-	CASSLEQGSRQPQHF	TGTGCCAGCAGCTTAGAACAGGGCTCGAGGCAGCCCCAGCATTTT
-	TRBJ1-1	TRBV4-1	few	CASSQVPSGEAFF	TGCGCCAGCAGCCAAGTCCCGTCGGGTGAAGCTTTCTTT
-	TRBJ1-5	TRBV27	many	CASSLRDGNQPQHF	TGTGCCAGCAGTCTCCGGGACGGCAATCAGCCCCAGCATTTT
-	TRBJ1-5	TRBV28	-	CASSLLGRTNQPQHF	TGTGCCAGCAGTTTATTGGGCAGGACGAATCAGCCCCAGCATTTT
-	TRBJ2-5	TRBV20-1	-	CSANDRETQYF	TGCAGTGCTAATGATCGAGAGACCCAGTACTTC